The clone carrying this TCR beta chain has ten or more counts. Antigen unknown. The data belong to a study of neurological immune-mediated disorders. Findings and caveats of the study: Whereas HTLV-1-associated myelopathy showed the most TCR clonal expansion, multiple sclerosis showed the least, with levels below those of healthy controls. With the multiple sclerosis repertoire cluster, none of the clinical or MRI features showed an association.

The authors made cDNA by 5'RACE with 10-nucleotide random UMIs. TCRdb reprocessed the 5' RACE reads via MiXCR and lists one record per CDR3 protein. The data show about 66,000 distinct CDR3 sequences, with 4.5% seen just once and 5.5% to 8% held by the top ten. The trim removed 5 bases at V and 5 bases at J, leaving 9 bases unmatched. This CDR3 comprises 16 residues. This receptor was obtained from a man aged 25 to 45 with multiple sclerosis. The chain has TRBV12-3 or TRBV12-4 and TRBJ1-4, with 9 bases that match TRBD1. Sequencing input: PBMCs. This chain's CDR3 is CASSPGTGIWNEKLFF. Here the CDR3 DNA reads TGTGCCAGCAGTCCCGGGACAGGGATTTGGAATGAAAAACTGTTTTTT.